Listed here are 13 T cell receptor beta chains from one sample, sequenced in a study of blood T cell repertoires in COVID-19. The assay was immunoSEQ multiplex PCR, and TCRdb's table has in-frame clones only and misses some. Here the sample spans tens of thousands of clones, roughly 88% being singletons. The sequenced material came from peripheral blood. The receptor set was obtained from a human donor in a cohort sampled during active COVID-19.

The chain recombines TRBV11-1 with TRBJ2-3; no firm D call. The CDR3 loop spans 13 amino acids. The ends were cut back, 5 bases at V and 5 bases at J, with 11 bases in the middle. In germline, CDR1 is SGHAT, CDR2 FQDESV (reference sequence). In nucleotides, the CDR3 is TGTGCCAGCAGCCCTCAAGCGCTAGATACGCAGTATTTT. Residues: CASSPQALDTQYF. The full variable domain, completed using reference TRBV11-1 and TRBJ2-3, is EAEVAQSPRYKITEKSQAVAFWCDPISGHATLYWYRQILGQGPELLVQFQDESVVDDSQLPKDRFSAERLKGVDSTLKIQPAELGDSAMYLCASSPQALDTQYFGPGTRLTVL.

CDR3 amino acids: CASSPPGGGTGLSAEAFF. The CDR3 DNA sequence: TGTGCCAGCAGTCCCCCAGGGGGAGGGACAGGGTTAAGCGCTGAAGCTTTCTTT. The chain employs TRBV28 and TRBJ1-1; 9 nucleotides match TRBD1. This CDR3 region has 18 residues. In germline, CDR1 is MDHEN, CDR2 SYDVKM. Trimming removed 5 bases from V and 6 bases from J; junction bases left unmatched: 19.

The chain recombines TRBV6-1 with TRBJ2-1; possibly TRBD2 for D (6 bases). The CDR3 spans 17 residues. V was trimmed by 0 bases and J by 0 bases, leaving 12 bases between them. Looked up from germline, CDR1 is MNHNS and CDR2 is SASEGT. For the CDR3, the DNA is TGTGCCAGCAGTGAAGCGGGGCGGGGTAGCTCCTACAATGAGCAGTTCTTC. Its translation: CASSEAGRGSSYNEQFF.

The chain carries TRBV5-1 and TRBJ2-5; D may be TRBD2 (6 bases). V was clipped by 4 bases and J by 3 bases, with 16 bases between them. Germline V lookup: CDR1 SGHRS, CDR2 YFSETQ. CDR3 size: 15 residues. DNA for the CDR3: TGCGCCAGCAGCCAGACCGGGACTGGGGAAGAGACCCAGTACTTC. Its protein is CASSQTGTGEETQYF.

CDR3 DNA: TGCGCCAGCACCCGGGACATCGCCTACAATGAGCAGTTCTTC. It encodes CASTRDIAYNEQFF. V usage is TRBV5-1 and J usage is TRBJ2-1; a weak D match, TRBD1 (6 bases). V was pared by 6 bases and J by 2 bases, with 12 bases between. The CDR3 loop spans 14 amino acids. Germline values: CDR1 SGHRS, CDR2 YFSETQ.

The chain carries TRBV15 and TRBJ2-7, with 8 bases matching TRBD1. V lost 0 bases and J lost 5; bases outside the gene matches: 12. In germline, CDR1 is LNHNV, CDR2 YYDKDF (reference sequence). This CDR3 is 17 amino acids long. The CDR3 protein is CATSRDPFGTGKDEQYF. The CDR3 DNA sequence: TGTGCCACCAGCAGAGATCCCTTCGGGACAGGTAAAGACGAGCAGTACTTC.

This clone has just one count. This sequence joins TRBV3-1 (or the pseudogene TRBV3-2) and TRBJ1-1; no clear D. The length of the CDR3 is 13 residues. Germline V gene data show CDR1 as LGHDT and CDR2 as YNNKEL (reference sequence). V lost 4 bases and J lost 1, with 7 bases in between. CDR3 loop: CASSLPGNTEAFF. CDR3 nucleotide sequence: TGTGCCAGCAGCCTTCCAGGGAACACTGAAGCTTTCTTT.

This clone was recorded only once. The J gene is TRBJ1-5, the V gene TRBV19, with a weak D call TRBD1 (5 bases). The CDR3 totals 17 residues. Germline values: CDR1 LNHDA, CDR2 SQIVND (reference sequence). DNA for the CDR3: TGTGCGAGCGGGCCGAGGGGAGAATTTTATAGCAATCAGCCCCAGCATTTT. Protein sequence: CASGPRGEFYSNQPQHF.

This rearrangement joins TRBV2 to TRBJ1-4; D is unresolved. V dropped 1 base and J dropped 10 bases, with 7 bases sitting between them. The germline V gene has CDR1 SNHLY and CDR2 FYNNEI. CDR3 length: 12 amino acids. CDR3 coding DNA: TGTGCCAGCAGTGAAGGGCAGTCAAAACTGTTTTTT. This codes for CASSEGQSKLFF.

The chain uses TRBV29-1 and TRBJ2-1; unclear D gene. The germline V gene encodes CDR1 SQVTM and CDR2 ANQGSEA. This CDR3 comprises 12 residues. The V end was cut by 7 bases, the J end by 5 bases, with 12 bases between. The CDR3 coding sequence is TGCAGCGGGGGTTTGGGCCACAATGAGCAGTTCTTC. Translated, it gives CSGGLGHNEQFF.

The chain carries TRBV6-5 and TRBJ1-3, with 7 bases lining up with TRBD1. CDR3 length equals 14 residues. V was pared by 11 bases and J by 0 bases, with 7 bases of the junction left unmatched. Looked up from germline, CDR1 is MNHEY and CDR2 is SVGAGI. CDR3 nucleotide sequence: TGTGCCGGAGGGACAGACATCTCTGGAAACACCATATATTTT. It translates to CAGGTDISGNTIYF.

In this sample, this clone turned up once. The chain has TRBV27 and TRBJ2-7; D possibly corresponds to TRBD2 (6 bases). This CDR3 contains 15 residues. CDR1 MNHEY and CDR2 SMNVEV come from the germline V gene (reference sequence). The V and J ends lost 2 bases and 5 bases respectively, with 16 bases between them. CDR3 nucleotide sequence: TGTGCCAGCAGTTTAAGGCCCCGGGGGACCCACGAGCAGTACTTC. This translates into CASSLRPRGTHEQYF.

This clone was seen a single time. The V gene is TRBV4-1, the J gene TRBJ2-3, with D possibly being TRBD2 (6 bases). Looked up from germline, CDR1 is MGHRA and CDR2 is YSYEKL. Trimming cost V 0 bases and J 1 base, with 11 bases left between them. This CDR3 comprises 16 residues. CDR3 amino acids: CASSQDFGLRTDTQYF. In DNA form, the CDR3 reads TGCGCCAGCAGCCAAGATTTTGGACTACGCACAGATACGCAGTATTTT.